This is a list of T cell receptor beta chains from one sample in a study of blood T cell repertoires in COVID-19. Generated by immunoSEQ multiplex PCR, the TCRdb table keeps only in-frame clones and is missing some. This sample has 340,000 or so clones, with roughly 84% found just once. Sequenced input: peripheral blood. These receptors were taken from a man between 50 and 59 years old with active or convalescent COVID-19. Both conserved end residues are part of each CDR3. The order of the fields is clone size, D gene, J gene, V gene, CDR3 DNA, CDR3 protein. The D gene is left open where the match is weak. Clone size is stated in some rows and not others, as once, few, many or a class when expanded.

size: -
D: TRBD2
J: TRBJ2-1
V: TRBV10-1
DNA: TGCGCCAGCAGTGCGCTTAGCGGGAGGGCCAATGAGCAGTTCTTC
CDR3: CASSALSGRANEQFF

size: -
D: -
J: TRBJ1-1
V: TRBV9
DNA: TGTGCCAGCAGCGTAGATAGCTTTAACACTGAAGCTTTCTTT
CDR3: CASSVDSFNTEAFF

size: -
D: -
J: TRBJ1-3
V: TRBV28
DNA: TGTGCCAGCAGTTTAGGTCTATCCCTCTCTGGAAACACCATATATTTT
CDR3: CASSLGLSLSGNTIYF

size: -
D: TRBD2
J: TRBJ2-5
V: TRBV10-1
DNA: TGCGCCAGCCCGCACACTAGCGGGAGGGTGGGGCCCCAAGAGACCCAGTACTTC
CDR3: CASPHTSGRVGPQETQYF

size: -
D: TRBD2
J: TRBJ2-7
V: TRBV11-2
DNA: TGTGCCAGCAGGCCCATAGCGGGAGTCCCCTACGAGCAGTACTTC
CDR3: CASRPIAGVPYEQYF

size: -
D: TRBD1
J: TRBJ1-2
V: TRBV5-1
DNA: TGCGCCAGCAGCTTGGACAGGGGAGTGGATGGCTACACCTTC
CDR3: CASSLDRGVDGYTF

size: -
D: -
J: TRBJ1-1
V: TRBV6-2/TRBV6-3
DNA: TGTGCCAGCAGTTATTCTAGTGCAGACCTGAACACTGAAGCTTTCTTT
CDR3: CASSYSSADLNTEAFF

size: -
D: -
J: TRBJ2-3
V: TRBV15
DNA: TGTGCCACCAGCAGAGATTCGGGGGCAGATACGCAGTATTTT
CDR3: CATSRDSGADTQYF

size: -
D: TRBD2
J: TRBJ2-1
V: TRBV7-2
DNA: TGTGCCAGCAGCTTTTCCGGAGCGGGGGGATCTGAGCAGTTCTTC
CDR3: CASSFSGAGGSEQFF

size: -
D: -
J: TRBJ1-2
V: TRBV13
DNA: TGTGCCAGCAGCTTAGGCACTTTTAACTATGGCTACACCTTC
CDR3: CASSLGTFNYGYTF

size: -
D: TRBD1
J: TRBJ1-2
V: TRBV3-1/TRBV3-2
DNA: TGTGCCAGCAGCCTCAACAGGGGCTATGGCTACACCTTC
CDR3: CASSLNRGYGYTF

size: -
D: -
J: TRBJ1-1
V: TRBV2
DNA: TGTGCCAGCAGCATACAGGTGAACACTGAAGCTTTCTTT
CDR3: CASSIQVNTEAFF

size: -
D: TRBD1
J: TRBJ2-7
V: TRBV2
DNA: TGTGCCAGCAACACCGACAGGGACGAGCAGTACTTC
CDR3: CASNTDRDEQYF

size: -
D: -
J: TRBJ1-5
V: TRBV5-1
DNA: TGCGCCAGCAGCTTGGACCCTGAAGAGAATCAGCCCCAGCATTTT
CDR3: CASSLDPEENQPQHF

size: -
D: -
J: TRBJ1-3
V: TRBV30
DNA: TGTGCCTGGAGCCTCGACGGACAGTTGAATTTT
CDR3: CAWSLDGQLNF

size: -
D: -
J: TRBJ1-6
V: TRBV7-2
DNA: TGTGCCAGCAGCTTAGTGGCAGGGGTCCTCCACTTT
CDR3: CASSLVAGVLHF

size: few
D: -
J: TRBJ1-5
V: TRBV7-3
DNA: TGTGCCAGCAGCTTAACGTTCGGGGGGCAACAGCCCCAGCATTTT
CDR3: CASSLTFGGQQPQHF